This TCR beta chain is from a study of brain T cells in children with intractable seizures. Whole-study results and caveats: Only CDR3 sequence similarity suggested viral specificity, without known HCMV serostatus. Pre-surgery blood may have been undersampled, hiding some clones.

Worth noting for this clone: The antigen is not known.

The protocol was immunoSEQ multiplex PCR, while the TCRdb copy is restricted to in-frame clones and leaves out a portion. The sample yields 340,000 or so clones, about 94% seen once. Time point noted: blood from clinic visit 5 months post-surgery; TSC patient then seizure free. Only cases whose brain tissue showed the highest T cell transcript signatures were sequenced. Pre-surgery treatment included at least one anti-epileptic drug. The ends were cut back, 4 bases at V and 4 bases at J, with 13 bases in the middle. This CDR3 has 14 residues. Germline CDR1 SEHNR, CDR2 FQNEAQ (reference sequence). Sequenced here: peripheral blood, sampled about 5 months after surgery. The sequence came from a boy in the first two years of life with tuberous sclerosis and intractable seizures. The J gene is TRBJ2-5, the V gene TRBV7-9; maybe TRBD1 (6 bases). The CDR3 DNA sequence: TGTGCCAGCAGCTCCATCCAGGGGAGAGAGACCCAGTACTTC. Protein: CASSSIQGRETQYF.